A single sample gave rise to the 30 T cell receptor beta chains below, sequenced in a study of blood T cell repertoires in COVID-19 (dated by TCRdb to the early 2020s). The library came from the immunoSEQ multiplex PCR assay. Imported from immuneACCESS, the table was reduced by TCRdb to in-frame sequences with V and J called. These copies leave out some clones; in studies compared against another copy, an unresolved V gene accounts for under half, and the cause of the remainder is not known. This sample comprises around 60,000 clones, roughly 80% of them detected only once. Clones ranked in the top ten supply less than 6.5% of the sample. Sequenced material: peripheral blood. These receptor sequences come from a man in his 70s with acute or convalescent COVID-19.

This rearrangement joins TRBV11-2 to TRBJ1-5; D gene unclear. CDR1 SGHAT and CDR2 FQNNGV come from the germline V gene. The CDR3 consists of 13 residues. Trimming left V 2 bases short and J 5 bases short, with 7 bases between. The CDR3 bases are TGTGCCAGCAGCTTAAGTTCGGATCAGCCCCAGCATTTT. Amino acids: CASSLSSDQPQHF.

V and J are TRBV27 and TRBJ1-2; D possibly corresponds to TRBD1 (6 bases). Germline CDR1 reads MNHEY; CDR2 reads SMNVEV (reference sequence). The CDR3 is 12 residues long. Deletions cut 5 bases from V and 7 bases from J, with 11 bases between. CDR3 region: CASSPTTGGYTF. The CDR3 DNA follows: TGTGCCAGCAGTCCAACGACAGGTGGCTACACCTTC.

The gene calls are TRBV19 and TRBJ2-5; D ambiguous. CDR1 LNHDA and CDR2 SQIVND come from the germline V gene (reference sequence). The CDR3 is 15 residues long. V was shortened by 6 bases and J by 2 bases, with 16 bases between the two germline ends. In DNA form, the CDR3 reads TGTGCCAGTAGGGGTCGAGGAAACCGTCAAGAGACCCAGTACTTC. It yields the protein CASRGRGNRQETQYF.

This clone was found a few times. CDR3 sequence (DNA): TGCGCCAGCAGTGAGGCGGGGGCCGGCTCACCCCTCCACTTT. This codes for CASSEAGAGSPLHF. This rearrangement joins TRBV10-2 to TRBJ1-6, with D perhaps matching TRBD1 (6 bases). Germline V gene sequence: CDR1 WSHSY, CDR2 SAAADI. V was shortened by 2 bases and J by 10 bases, with 12 bases between the two germline ends. The CDR3 is 14 amino acids.

On this clone itself: Relative to the germline gene, one junction end is altered; a read error may explain this. This rearrangement joins TRBV7-7 to TRBJ1-4, with D unclear. The germline V gene encodes CDR1 SSHAT and CDR2 FNYEAQ (reference sequence). The CDR3 length is 17 residues. CDR3 residues: CASSLESQTYYDEKLFF. DNA of the CDR3: TGTGCTAGCAGCTTAGAGAGTCAGACATATTACGATGAAAAACTGTTTTTT. The variable domain in full, completed from reference TRBV7-7 and TRBJ1-4, reads GAGVSQSPRYKVTKRGQDVTLRCDPISSHATLYWYQQALGQGPEFLTYFNYEAQPDKSGLPSDRFSAERPEGSISTLTIQRTEQRDSAMYRCASSLESQTYYDEKLFFGSGTQLSVL.

The chain uses TRBV18 and TRBJ2-6; D is undetermined. Per germline, CDR1 KGHSH and CDR2 LQKENI. The V and J ends lost 3 bases and 3 bases respectively, with 3 bases between them. The CDR3 is 13 residues long. The chain's CDR3 is CASSPYGANVLTF. CDR3 nucleotide sequence: TGTGCCAGCTCACCGTATGGGGCCAACGTCCTGACTTTC.

This chain connects TRBV29-1 to TRBJ1-2, with 7 bases lining up with TRBD1. The CDR3 totals 11 residues. V shed 2 bases and J 7 bases; nucleotides not matched to a gene: 1. Germline V gives CDR1 SQVTM, CDR2 ANQGSEA. The CDR3 here is CSVERDSGYTF. CDR3 sequence (DNA): TGCAGCGTTGAAAGGGACAGTGGCTACACCTTC.

The chain combines TRBV7-2 with TRBJ1-5; TRBD1 aligns across 9 bases. This CDR3 comprises 14 residues. The germline gives CDR1 SGHTA, CDR2 FQGNSA. With V trimmed by 6 bases and J by 3 bases, 3 bases remained unmatched. The CDR3 DNA sequence: TGTGCCAGCAGACGACAGGGGGACAATCAGCCCCAGCATTTT. This sequence encodes CASRRQGDNQPQHF.

The genes are TRBV7-2 and TRBJ2-3; maybe TRBD2 (5 bases). Germline V gives CDR1 SGHTA, CDR2 FQGNSA. The CDR3 extends over 13 amino acids. The V gene lost 3 bases and the J gene lost 5 bases, with 9 bases spanning the gap. CDR3 loop: CASSFTREDTQYF. The DNA of the CDR3 is TGTGCCAGCAGCTTTACGAGGGAAGATACGCAGTATTTT.

The rearrangement uses TRBV11-2 and TRBJ1-1; no clear D. Trimming left V 2 bases short and J 1 base short, with 8 bases between. Per germline, CDR1 SGHAT and CDR2 FQNNGV. This CDR3 contains 14 residues. CDR3 DNA: TGTGCCAGCAGCTTAAACCCAGAGAACACTGAAGCTTTCTTT. It specifies CASSLNPENTEAFF.

The chain links TRBV9 to TRBJ1-3; D gene unclear. The CDR3 has 15 amino acids. Germline-derived CDR1 and CDR2 are SGDLS and YYNGEE. V lost 4 bases to trimming and J lost 0 bases, with 11 bases between them. The CDR3 sequence is CASSHGGSSGNTIYF. In DNA form, the CDR3 reads TGTGCCAGCAGCCACGGAGGGAGCTCTGGAAACACCATATATTTT.

For the CDR3, the DNA is TGTGCCAGCAGTCGGGTGAGCTCCTACAATGAGCAGTTCTTC. Protein sequence: CASSRVSSYNEQFF. The chain couples TRBV28 to TRBJ2-1; D not resolved. The CDR3 loop spans 14 amino acids. Looked up from germline, CDR1 is MDHEN and CDR2 is SYDVKM. Trimming took off 5 bases at V and 0 bases at J, with 8 bases between the two ends.

V usage is TRBV2 and J usage is TRBJ2-2; D not resolved. Germline CDR1 and CDR2: SNHLY and FYNNEI. This CDR3 comprises 16 residues. V was cut by 1 base and J by 0 bases, with 9 bases left in between. This CDR3 reads CASSEVSVSNTGELFF. CDR3 in DNA: TGTGCCAGCAGTGAAGTCTCGGTTTCGAACACCGGGGAGCTGTTTTTT.

The genes are TRBV4-1 and TRBJ2-1, with TRBD2 matching over 13 bases. Germline V gene data show CDR1 as MGHRA and CDR2 as YSYEKL. There are 18 residues in the CDR3. Trimming at V came to 5 bases and at J to 5 bases, leaving 12 bases not matched to a gene. The CDR3 coding sequence is TGCGCCAGCAGCACAACTAGCGGGGGGGTGTTGGGACACAATGAGCAGTTCTTC. Protein: CASSTTSGGVLGHNEQFF.

In its sample, this clone was seen once. V gene TRBV5-5 combines with J gene TRBJ2-5; D may be TRBD1 (6 bases). Germline V gene sequence: CDR1 SGHKS, CDR2 YYEKEE (reference sequence). The CDR3 length is 16 residues. V shed 4 bases and J shed 5 bases, with 21 bases lying between them. CDR3 sequence reads: CASSPRVGRGKETQYF. In DNA, the CDR3 is TGTGCCAGCAGCCCGCGGGTGGGAAGGGGGAAGGAGACCCAGTACTTC.

The chain carries TRBV7-9 and TRBJ2-6, with D maybe TRBD1 (5 bases). Germline CDR1 is SEHNR and CDR2 is FQNEAQ (reference sequence). The V gene lost 2 bases and the J gene lost 2 bases, with 7 bases spanning the gap. The CDR3 sequence is 15 residues long. Here the CDR3 DNA reads TGTGCCAGCAGCTTAAGGGGAACTGGGGCCAACGTCCTGACTTTC. This codes for CASSLRGTGANVLTF.

V gene TRBV5-1 combines with J gene TRBJ1-1; maybe TRBD1 (5 bases). V shed 0 bases and J shed 11 bases, with 20 bases lying between them. CDR1 is SGHRS, CDR2 YFSETQ, per germline. This CDR3 is 15 amino acids long. CDR3 region: CASSLEGTNWGDAFF. The CDR3 coding sequence is TGCGCCAGCAGCTTGGAAGGTACCAACTGGGGGGATGCTTTCTTT.

The gene calls are TRBV2 and TRBJ2-5, with 10 bases identical to TRBD2. Germline V gives CDR1 SNHLY, CDR2 FYNNEI. V shed 8 bases and J 4 bases; nucleotides not matched to a gene: 7. CDR3 length: 14 amino acids. This chain's CDR3 is CASGAGGLLETQYF. As DNA, the CDR3 is TGTGCCAGCGGAGCGGGGGGGTTGTTAGAGACCCAGTACTTC. Drawing the rest from reference TRBV2 and TRBJ2-5, the complete variable domain is EPEVTQTPSHQVTQMGQEVILRCVPISNHLYFYWYRQILGQKVEFLVSFYNNEISEKSEIFDDQFSVERPDGSNFTLKIRSTKLEDSAMYFCASGAGGLLETQYFGPGTRLLVL.

CDR3 sequence reads: CASSEISGQGMEQYF. The CDR3 nucleotides are TGTGCCAGCAGTGAAATATCTGGACAGGGGATGGAGCAGTACTTC. V is TRBV2 and J is TRBJ2-7; TRBD1 agrees at 9 bases. In germline, CDR1 is SNHLY, CDR2 FYNNEI. CDR3 length equals 15 residues. Losses at the gene ends were 2 bases for V and 7 bases for J; bases not matched to a gene: 9.

The chain combines TRBV29-1 with TRBJ1-2; a possible D gene is TRBD1 (5 bases). The CDR3 is 14 residues long. Trimming shortened V by 4 bases and J by 4 bases, and 16 bases separated the two germline ends. Germline V gives CDR1 SQVTM, CDR2 ANQGSEA. CDR3: CSVGPDSLLYGYTF. The CDR3, as DNA: TGCAGCGTTGGCCCCGACAGCCTCCTCTATGGCTACACCTTC.

The V call is TRBV5-6, the J call TRBJ1-3, with a possible D match to TRBD1 (6 bases). CDR1 is SGHDT and CDR2 is YYEEEE in the germline V gene. Deletions cut 2 bases from V and 0 bases from J, with 12 bases between. This CDR3 has 16 amino acids. CDR3 residues: CASSFNPGDSGNTIYF. The CDR3 nucleotides are TGTGCCAGCAGCTTCAATCCAGGGGACTCTGGAAACACCATATATTTT.

V and J are TRBV7-2 and TRBJ1-3; TRBD1 is a possible D gene (5 bases). Germline CDR1 reads SGHTA; CDR2 reads FQGNSA. This CDR3 is 15 amino acids long. Trimming pared 0 bases from V and 2 bases from J, leaving 8 bases between. The CDR3 is CASSLARGAGNTIYF. As DNA, the CDR3 is TGTGCCAGCAGCTTAGCGCGGGGGGCTGGAAACACCATATATTTT.

This chain connects TRBV5-1 to TRBJ2-7; D possibly corresponds to TRBD1 (6 bases). Germline loops: CDR1 SGHRS, CDR2 YFSETQ. The CDR3 totals 14 residues. V gave up 3 bases and J gave up 2 bases, with 12 bases separating them. The CDR3 coding sequence is TGCGCCAGCAGCTCGGACAGCTTCCCCTACGAGCAGTACTTC. This gives the protein CASSSDSFPYEQYF.

V usage is TRBV6-6 and J usage is TRBJ2-1, with D possibly matching TRBD1 (6 bases). The germline V gene encodes CDR1 MNHNY and CDR2 SVGAGI (reference sequence). The length of the CDR3 is 13 residues. V lost 10 bases, J lost 5 bases, and 15 bases lay in between. CDR3 protein: CATNRYRDNEQFF. The CDR3 nucleotides read TGTGCCACCAATCGGTACAGGGACAATGAGCAGTTCTTC.

This chain uses TRBV18 with TRBJ2-3, with D perhaps matching TRBD2 (5 bases). This CDR3 contains 14 residues. Per the germline V gene, CDR1 is KGHSH and CDR2 is LQKENI. The germline V and J ends were trimmed by 3 bases and 4 bases, with 11 bases remaining between them. The DNA for the CDR3 is TGTGCCAGCTCACCTAGCGTCGGGTCAGATACGCAGTATTTT. This translates into CASSPSVGSDTQYF. Using reference TRBV18 and TRBJ2-3 for the parts outside the CDR3, the full variable domain is NAGVMQNPRHLVRRRGQEARLRCSPMKGHSHVYWYRQLPEEGLKFMVYLQKENIIDESGMPKERFSAEFPKEGPSILRIQQVVRGDSAAYFCASSPSVGSDTQYFGPGTRLTVL.

The rearrangement uses TRBV29-1 and TRBJ2-6; D might be TRBD1 (5 bases). V was clipped by 1 base and J by 1 base, with 8 bases between them. Germline V lookup: CDR1 SQVTM, CDR2 ANQGSEA. This CDR3 spans 15 amino acids. CDR3 in amino acids: CSVEGGGSGANVLTF. In DNA, the CDR3 is TGCAGCGTTGAAGGGGGCGGATCTGGGGCCAACGTCCTGACTTTC.

The chain has TRBV27 and TRBJ1-3; TRBD1 is a possible D gene (5 bases). The germline gives CDR1 MNHEY, CDR2 SMNVEV (reference sequence). The V and J ends lost 2 bases and 8 bases respectively, with 10 bases between them. The CDR3 loop spans 13 amino acids. The CDR3 protein is CASSLGRVDTIYF. The CDR3 bases are TGTGCCAGCAGTTTAGGCAGGGTGGACACCATATATTTT.

The chain uses TRBV3-1 (or the pseudogene TRBV3-2) and TRBJ2-1; TRBD1 agrees at 9 bases. V dropped 4 bases and J dropped 14; count of bases not matched to a gene: 9. Germline values: CDR1 LGHDT, CDR2 YNNKEL (reference sequence). CDR3 length equals 13 residues. The CDR3 loop reads CASSPRGGTGKFF. DNA of the CDR3: TGTGCCAGCAGCCCCAGGGGGGGGACAGGGAAGTTCTTC.

The rearrangement links TRBV5-4 to TRBJ2-3, with 12 positions matching TRBD2. CDR3 size: 16 residues. Germline V gene sequence: CDR1 SGHNT, CDR2 YYREEE (reference sequence). Trimming cost V 4 bases and J 6 bases; bases outside gene matches: 9. CDR3 in DNA: TGTGCCAGCAGCAGGCTAGCGGGGGGGCGGGTTGATACGCAGTATTTT. The encoded protein is CASSRLAGGRVDTQYF.

V usage is TRBV10-3 and J usage is TRBJ2-1, with 11 positions matching TRBD1. Germline values: CDR1 ENHRY, CDR2 SYGVKD. This CDR3 contains 16 residues. V was clipped by 6 bases and J by 3 bases; unmatched bases: 7. The CDR3 sequence is CAISSLGQGDYNEQFF. The CDR3 DNA reads TGTGCCATCAGCAGTCTGGGACAGGGGGACTACAATGAGCAGTTCTTC.